This T cell receptor beta chain was recorded in a study of shared clonotypes between healthy human individuals. Study as a whole: Participating donors consisted of a couple of women and a few men aged 18 to 49.

Researchers divided each subset's genomic DNA evenly across several immunoSEQ plates. Generated by immunoSEQ multiplex PCR, the TCRdb table keeps only in-frame clones and is missing some. The sample holds about 500,000 clones, 60% to 80% seen once. CDR1 and CDR2 from the germline V gene are SQVTM and ANQGSEA. Trimming at V came to 4 bases and at J to 7 bases, leaving 3 bases not matched to a gene. This CDR3 spans 13 amino acids. Study conclusions and caveats: Sampling was confined to blood; repertoires within tissues likely differ.

Concerning this clone itself: Its antigen is not known.

The J gene is TRBJ2-1, the V gene TRBV29-1; 11 nucleotides match TRBD2. The TCR comes from a woman aged 40 to 50 in good health. Some clones in this sample may be carry-over from other donors' samples. Specimen: PBMCs. CDR3 bases: TGCAGCGTTGGGGCTAGCGGGGGGAATGAGCAGTTCTTC. This codes for CSVGASGGNEQFF.